What follows is one T cell receptor (beta chain) and its context. Germline lookup yields CDR1 LGHNA and CDR2 YSLEER. The CDR3 totals 15 residues. Losses at the gene ends were 3 bases for V and 2 bases for J; bases not matched to a gene: 3. This specimen comes from a study of blood T cell repertoires in COVID-19. Study background: Material from acute and convalescent COVID-19 was sourced from the United States, Italy and Spain. Nucleic acid was either cDNA or gDNA, and it came from T cells, B-cell-depleted T cells, or PBMCs.

Source study methods: From reference gene primer amplification, estimates of nucleated cell counts were derived. Profiled with immunoSEQ multiplex PCR; TCRdb holds only in-frame clones, not every one. That table supplies the V and J calls and clone size; D and trimming were determined from the DNA. The data contain 150,000 to 200,000 clones, approximately 79% of them singletons. This clonotype was obtained from a woman aged 80 or over with acute or convalescent COVID-19. The chain carries TRBV4-3 and TRBJ2-2; 7 bases are shared with TRBD1. Material: peripheral blood. DNA of the CDR3: TGCGCCAGCAGCCACGACAGGGTAAACACCGGGGAGCTGTTTTTT. It specifies CASSHDRVNTGELFF.